A selection of T cell receptor beta chains follows, all from one sample in a study of T cell repertoires in cytomegalovirus infection. TCRdb reanalysed the reads using MiXCR and keeps one entry per CDR3 protein. The repertoire holds roughly 920,000 distinct CDR3 sequences, with 30% to 40% as singletons. The antigens these receptors bind are not known. Source: cultured CD8+ T cells from PBMCs, taken from culture after CMV antigen stimulation. These receptors all stem from a human donor in good health (CMV status not recorded). Some clones in this sample may be carry-over from other donors' samples. Each CDR3 is given with its conserved first and last residue. Each record gives: V gene, clone size, D gene, J gene, CDR3 protein, CDR3 DNA. A D gene is named only where the DNA matches it firmly. Some rows have no size entry. The others give once, few or many, or a class for an expanded clone.

v_call: TRBV4-1
clone_size: NA
d_call: NA
j_call: TRBJ2-7
cdr3_aa: CASSQIGEASGGEQYF
cdr3_nt: TGCGCCAGCAGCCAAATAGGAGAGGCGTCGGGCGGGGAGCAGTACTTC

v_call: TRBV2
clone_size: few
d_call: NA
j_call: TRBJ1-1
cdr3_aa: CASSGRPHPVEAFF
cdr3_nt: TGTGCCAGCAGTGGGCGCCCTCATCCGGTTGAAGCTTTCTTT

v_call: TRBV19
clone_size: NA
d_call: NA
j_call: TRBJ2-7
cdr3_aa: CASSTGLSYEQYF
cdr3_nt: TGTGCCAGTAGTACGGGACTTTCCTACGAGCAGTACTTC

v_call: TRBV7-6
clone_size: NA
d_call: NA
j_call: TRBJ1-4
cdr3_aa: CVSSLIRHPNEKLFF
cdr3_nt: TGTGTCAGCAGCTTAATCCGACACCCGAATGAAAAACTGTTTTTT

v_call: TRBV19
clone_size: NA
d_call: TRBD2
j_call: TRBJ2-2
cdr3_aa: CASRTIRSGGGNTGELFF
cdr3_nt: TGTGCCAGTAGGACGATACGAAGCGGGGGGGGGAACACCGGGGAGCTGTTTTTT

v_call: TRBV4-1
clone_size: many
d_call: NA
j_call: TRBJ1-5
cdr3_aa: CASSQEGQPQHF
cdr3_nt: TGCGCCAGCAGCCAAGAAGGCCAGCCCCAGCATTTT

v_call: TRBV7-9
clone_size: NA
d_call: NA
j_call: TRBJ1-1
cdr3_aa: CASSRGEDWTEAFF
cdr3_nt: TGTGCCAGCAGCCGTGGGGAGGATTGGACTGAAGCTTTCTTT

v_call: TRBV5-4
clone_size: NA
d_call: NA
j_call: TRBJ2-2
cdr3_aa: CASSLDSGQLTGELFF
cdr3_nt: TGTGCCAGCAGCTTGGATAGTGGACAACTTACCGGGGAGCTGTTTTTT

v_call: TRBV7-9
clone_size: few
d_call: TRBD1
j_call: TRBJ2-4
cdr3_aa: CASSFGTGQYF
cdr3_nt: TGTGCCAGCAGCTTTGGGACAGGACAGTACTTC

v_call: TRBV6-5
clone_size: NA
d_call: NA
j_call: TRBJ2-7
cdr3_aa: CASSYLDGDEQYF
cdr3_nt: TGTGCCAGCAGTTACTTGGACGGTGATGAGCAGTACTTC

v_call: TRBV6-2/TRBV6-3
clone_size: NA
d_call: NA
j_call: TRBJ2-3
cdr3_aa: CANTQKRPPTDTQYF
cdr3_nt: TGTGCCAACACTCAGAAAAGGCCCCCGACAGATACGCAGTATTTT

v_call: TRBV27
clone_size: few
d_call: TRBD2
j_call: TRBJ2-7
cdr3_aa: CASSLGTSSEQYF
cdr3_nt: TGTGCCAGCAGTTTAGGGACTAGCTCAGAGCAGTACTTC

v_call: TRBV6-2/TRBV6-3
clone_size: NA
d_call: NA
j_call: TRBJ2-1
cdr3_aa: CASTIGGSYSEQFF
cdr3_nt: TGTGCCAGCACCATCGGGGGTTCCTACAGTGAGCAGTTCTTC

v_call: TRBV27
clone_size: many
d_call: NA
j_call: TRBJ2-1
cdr3_aa: CASSLSGASYNEQFF
cdr3_nt: TGTGCCAGCAGCTTATCCGGGGCGAGCTACAATGAGCAGTTCTTC

v_call: TRBV9
clone_size: NA
d_call: TRBD2
j_call: TRBJ2-4
cdr3_aa: CASSVATSVAGGPQDIQYF
cdr3_nt: TGTGCCAGCAGCGTAGCTACGAGCGTAGCGGGGGGGCCCCAAGACATTCAGTACTTC

v_call: TRBV7-7
clone_size: many
d_call: NA
j_call: TRBJ2-2
cdr3_aa: CASSLGPGSAGELFF
cdr3_nt: TGTGCTAGCAGCTTAGGTCCAGGGTCAGCGGGGGAGCTGTTTTTT

v_call: TRBV6-5
clone_size: few
d_call: NA
j_call: TRBJ1-5
cdr3_aa: CASSYSAGDNNQPQHF
cdr3_nt: TGTGCCAGCAGTTACTCGGCAGGGGACAACAATCAGCCCCAGCATTTT

v_call: TRBV7-2
clone_size: NA
d_call: TRBD1
j_call: TRBJ1-4
cdr3_aa: CASSPGVGGAEKLFF
cdr3_nt: TGTGCCAGCAGCCCAGGGGTAGGGGGCGCTGAAAAACTGTTTTTT